A single sample gave rise to the 27 T cell receptor beta chains below, sequenced in a study of T cells in Graves' hyperthyroidism and ophthalmopathy. Amplification yielded TCR beta CDR3 regions, with RNA transcripts as the source. HTBI primers were used for first-round RT-PCR of the TCR CDR3. MiXCR was run by TCRdb on the multiplex PCR reads, yielding one entry per CDR3 protein. The sample lists roughly 250,000 distinct CDR3 sequences, roughly 15% occurring once. The source material was blood. These receptors were obtained from a woman in her thirties or forties with Graves' hyperthyroidism that later progressed to Graves' ophthalmopathy.

This clonotype was recorded many times. This sequence joins TRBV28 and TRBJ2-5, with D possibly being TRBD1 or TRBD2 (5 bases each). V was trimmed by 4 bases and J by 0 bases, leaving 18 bases between them. Germline V gives CDR1 MDHEN, CDR2 SYDVKM. This CDR3 spans 17 amino acids. CDR3 residues: CASSSSTRTQYQETQYF. The CDR3 DNA reads TGTGCCAGCAGTTCCTCCACTAGGACACAATACCAAGAGACCCAGTACTTC.

In this sample, this clonotype turned up many times. The chain carries TRBV9 and TRBJ2-1; D call uncertain. V lost 3 bases and J 9 bases, leaving 10 bases between the germline ends. The CDR3 sequence is 12 residues long. CDR1 SGDLS and CDR2 YYNGEE come from the germline V gene. The CDR3 spells CASSGSLSEQFF. The CDR3, as DNA: TGTGCCAGCAGCGGGTCCCTTAGTGAGCAGTTCTTC.

This clonotype was observed many times. The rearrangement joins TRBV7-2 to TRBJ1-4, with D tentatively TRBD1 (5 bases). This CDR3 contains 14 residues. Germline V gene sequence: CDR1 SGHTA, CDR2 FQGNSA. Deletions cut 0 bases from V and 7 bases from J, with 9 bases between. CDR3 DNA: TGTGCCAGCAGCTTAGCAGGGGCAGGTGAAAAACTGTTTTTT. Its protein is CASSLAGAGEKLFF.

There are many counts of this clonotype. This chain joins TRBV28 and TRBJ2-1, with 9 nucleotides matching TRBD2. The CDR3 runs to 13 residues. V shed 8 bases and J 5 bases; nucleotides not matched to a gene: 4. Germline loops: CDR1 MDHEN, CDR2 SYDVKM. This CDR3 reads CASLAGWDNEQFF. CDR3 DNA: TGTGCCAGCCTAGCGGGATGGGACAATGAGCAGTTCTTC. The whole variable domain, remainder taken from reference TRBV28 and TRBJ2-1, is DVKVTQSSRYLVKRTGEKVFLECVQDMDHENMFWYRQDPGLGLRLIYFSYDVKMKEKGDIPEGYSVSREKKERFSLILESASTNQTSMYLCASLAGWDNEQFFGPGTRLTVL.

This clonotype occurred many times. The CDR3, as DNA: TGTGCCAGCAGTTTATGGGGTGCGAGCGGCGGGGGGGAGCAGTACTTC. This codes for CASSLWGASGGGEQYF. This chain uses TRBV28 with TRBJ2-7; 8 nucleotides match TRBD2. The CDR3 loop spans 16 amino acids. With V trimmed by 0 bases and J by 7 bases, 11 bases remained unmatched. Germline-derived CDR1 and CDR2 are MDHEN and SYDVKM.

This clonotype came up many times. The chain is built from TRBV20-1 and TRBJ1-1; D not resolved. The CDR3 covers 13 residues. The V gene lost 3 bases and the J gene lost 3 bases, with 11 bases spanning the gap. Germline-derived CDR1 and CDR2 are DFQATT and SNEGSKA (reference sequence). This CDR3 reads CSASPPLDTEAFF. The CDR3 DNA reads TGCAGTGCTAGTCCTCCGCTGGACACTGAAGCTTTCTTT.

The V gene is TRBV3-1, the J gene TRBJ2-4; D is perhaps TRBD1 or TRBD2 (5 bases each). With 11 bases removed from V and 1 base from J, the gap between germline ends came to 18 bases. The CDR3 has 15 residues. Germline CDR1 LGHDT, CDR2 YNNKEL (reference sequence). CDR3 residues: CASSRGPTAKNIQYF. Written as DNA, the CDR3 is TGTGCCTCTAGCCGGGGACCCACGGCCAAAAACATTCAGTACTTC.

The table lists this clonotype with many counts. The gene calls are TRBV12-3 or TRBV12-4 and TRBJ2-7; tentatively, D is TRBD2 (5 bases). The CDR3 extends over 17 amino acids. Between the trimmed V and J ends, which lost 3 bases and 7 bases, there was a span of 25 bases. CDR3 in DNA: TGTGCCAGCAGTTTCAGGTTTCGGTCCGAGTTACGGAGGGAGCAGTACTTC. This translates into CASSFRFRSELRREQYF.

As to this clonotype: This may come from a read error, since a much larger clone is one base off. The genes are TRBV27 and TRBJ2-7; TRBD2 matches 7 bases. Germline CDR1 reads MNHEY; CDR2 reads SMNVEV (reference sequence). V was pared by 3 bases and J by 2 bases, with 4 bases of the junction left unmatched. The CDR3 covers 14 residues. This CDR3 reads CASSFRTSPYEQYF. CDR3 nucleotide sequence: TGTGCCAGCAGTTTCAGGACTAGTCCCTACGAGCAGTACTTC.

This clonotype was seen repeatedly, ten times or more. The V and J genes are TRBV27 and TRBJ2-5; no clear D gene. Per germline, CDR1 MNHEY and CDR2 SMNVEV (reference sequence). CDR3 length: 9 residues. The V end was cut by 7 bases, the J end by 6 bases, with 3 bases between. CDR3 region: CASIKTQYF. The CDR3 DNA is TGTGCCAGCATCAAGACCCAGTACTTC.

V is TRBV19 and J is TRBJ2-3; D is tentatively TRBD1 or TRBD2 (5 bases each). CDR1 LNHDA and CDR2 SQIVND come from the germline V gene (reference sequence). Trimming left V 1 base short and J 4 bases short, with 12 bases between. There are 15 residues in the CDR3. As DNA, the CDR3 is TGTGCCAGTAGTATAGTCCCGGGACCATCAGATACGCAGTATTTT. It yields the protein CASSIVPGPSDTQYF.

There are a few counts of this clonotype. The CDR3, as DNA: TGCGCCAGCAGCTTGGCGGGTCCCGGAAAAGAGACCCAGTACTTC. Its translation: CASSLAGPGKETQYF. V usage is TRBV5-1 and J usage is TRBJ2-5; D remains ambiguous. V was clipped by 0 bases and J by 3 bases, with 12 bases between them. Germline V lookup: CDR1 SGHRS, CDR2 YFSETQ. This CDR3 is 15 amino acids long.

Regarding this clonotype: This may be a read error, as it is one base from a much larger clone. V and J are TRBV6-4 and TRBJ1-1; D gene uncertain. Trimming pared 2 bases from V and 9 bases from J, leaving 1 base between. CDR1 MRHNA and CDR2 SNTAGT come from the germline V gene. This CDR3 contains 9 residues. CDR3 residues: CASSDKAFF. CDR3 sequence (DNA): TGTGCCAGCAGTGACAAAGCTTTCTTT.

This clonotype showed up many times. The chain joins TRBV6-1 to TRBJ1-1; 7 nucleotides match TRBD1. Germline CDR1 and CDR2: MNHNS and SASEGT. The V and J ends lost 1 base and 1 base, in that order; junction bases with no gene match: 6. The CDR3 has 16 amino acids. The CDR3 is CASSEGTGEKNTEAFF. The CDR3 region has the DNA TGTGCCAGCAGTGAAGGGACAGGTGAGAAGAACACTGAAGCTTTCTTT.

As for this clonotype: Because the CDR3's place on the DNA is in doubt, the DNA is left out and the CDR3 is given as listed by TCRdb. The chain uses TRBV6-1 and TRBJ2-2; TRBD1 reflects the table's D call only, with no check against the DNA. Germline V gene sequence: CDR1 MNHNS, CDR2 SASEGT. The CDR3 length is 17 residues, termini included. The CDR3 sequence: CASSEARQGTAPGSCFF.

This clonotype was counted once. At one of its ends the junction is not consistent with the germline gene, which may arise from a read error. The chain combines TRBV30 with TRBJ2-2; perhaps TRBD2 as D (5 bases). Germline loops: CDR1 GTSNPN, CDR2 SVGIG (reference sequence). The CDR3 covers 14 residues. CDR3 DNA sequence: TGTGCCTGGAGTGTACAGAAGAACACCGGGGATCTGTCTTTT. Encoded protein: CAWSVQKNTGDLSF.

The chain employs TRBV24-1 and TRBJ2-7; 10 bases line up with TRBD2. The CDR3 length is 18 residues. Germline trimming cut 3 bases from V and 4 bases from J; bases unmatched to any gene: 14. Looked up from germline, CDR1 is KGHDR and CDR2 is SFDVKD. Here the CDR3 DNA reads TGTGCCACCAGTGATCCCGCTAGCGGGAGATCTGTGTGGTACGAGCAGTACTTC. Amino acids: CATSDPASGRSVWYEQYF.

In its sample, this clonotype was seen many times. The V call is TRBV12-5, the J call TRBJ2-5; 9 positions match TRBD1. From germline, CDR1 is LGHNT and CDR2 FRNRAP. Trimming removed 4 bases from V and 2 bases from J; junction bases left unmatched: 5. The CDR3 is made up of 15 amino acids. CDR3 nucleotides: TGTGCTAGTGGTTACAGGGGGCCGGGTCAAGAGACCCAGTACTTC. It codes for CASGYRGPGQETQYF.

This clonotype was picked up many times. J is TRBJ2-7 and V is TRBV15; a weak D match, TRBD2 (5 bases). V dropped 0 bases and J dropped 7 bases, with 13 bases sitting between them. The CDR3 extends over 14 amino acids. Germline V gives CDR1 LNHNV, CDR2 YYDKDF (reference sequence). This CDR3 is CATSRDRGPGEQYF. The CDR3, as DNA: TGTGCCACCAGCAGAGATCGAGGGCCGGGAGAGCAGTACTTC. The variable domain in full, with the rest retrieved from reference TRBV15 and TRBJ2-7, is DAMVIQNPRYQVTQFGKPVTLSCSQTLNHNVMYWYQQKSSQAPKLLFHYYDKDFNNEADTPDNFQSRRPNTSFCFLDIRSPGLGDTAMYLCATSRDRGPGEQYFGPGTRLTVT.

This clonotype appeared many times. This rearrangement joins TRBV6-2 or TRBV6-3 to TRBJ2-3; D ambiguous. The germline V and J ends were trimmed by 8 bases and 7 bases, with 10 bases remaining between them. CDR1 and CDR2 from the germline V gene are MNHEY and SVGEGT. The CDR3 extends over 11 amino acids. The CDR3 protein is CASGFGNTQYF. CDR3 bases: TGTGCCAGCGGCTTTGGAAATACGCAGTATTTT.

This chain joins TRBV27 and TRBJ1-1; 10 bases fit TRBD1. Germline assignment: CDR1 MNHEY and CDR2 SMNVEV (reference sequence). Losses at the gene ends were 0 bases for V and 8 bases for J; bases not matched to a gene: 6. The CDR3 spans 15 residues. Here the CDR3 reads CASSLSGTGAWEAFF. CDR3 DNA: TGTGCCAGCAGTTTATCTGGGACAGGGGCTTGGGAAGCTTTCTTT.

This clonotype was observed at least ten times. The V and J genes are TRBV20-1 and TRBJ2-7; 8 bases line up with TRBD2. CDR1 is DFQATT, CDR2 SNEGSKA, per germline (reference sequence). CDR3 length: 14 amino acids. The junction had 4 bases not matched to a gene; V was cut back by 3 bases and J by 0 bases. The CDR3 region has the DNA TGCAGTGCTAGCGGGAGGGCCACCTCCTACGAGCAGTACTTC. It specifies CSASGRATSYEQYF.

The genes are TRBV20-1 and TRBJ2-3, with D uncertain. The germline V gene encodes CDR1 DFQATT and CDR2 SNEGSKA (reference sequence). The CDR3 has 13 residues. V lost 3 bases and J 3 bases, leaving 10 bases between the germline ends. CDR3 coding DNA: TGCAGTGCTAGGACCATAGGAACAGATACGCAGTATTTT. It encodes CSARTIGTDTQYF.

Many counts were recorded for this clonotype. This chain connects TRBV6-1 to TRBJ2-7, with 8 bases aligning to TRBD1. Germline V gene data show CDR1 as MNHNS and CDR2 as SASEGT. Trimming took 4 bases from V and 0 from J; bases not matched to a gene: 8. The CDR3 is 16 residues long. DNA for the CDR3: TGTGCCAGCAGTGCACAGATTGGGACAGGCTCCTACGAGCAGTACTTC. This encodes CASSAQIGTGSYEQYF.

The sample holds many counts of this clonotype. The CDR3 region is CASSMAGWRETQYF. CDR3 sequence (DNA): TGCGCCAGCAGCATGGCGGGTTGGAGGGAGACCCAGTACTTC. The genes are TRBV5-1 and TRBJ2-5, with D possibly TRBD2 on 5 matching bases. Germline lookup yields CDR1 SGHRS and CDR2 YFSETQ. This CDR3 region has 14 residues. The germline V and J ends were trimmed by 4 bases and 5 bases, with 15 bases remaining between them.

This clonotype was detected many times. The chain is built from TRBV7-9 and TRBJ2-2; a possible D gene is TRBD1 (5 bases). The germline V and J ends were trimmed by 5 bases and 0 bases, with 19 bases remaining between them. Germline V gene sequence: CDR1 SEHNR, CDR2 FQNEAQ (reference sequence). The length of the CDR3 is 18 residues. The CDR3 region has the DNA TGTGCCAGCAGCCCTGGGGCCCTACGCCCCCCGAACACCGGGGAGCTGTTTTTT. This gives the protein CASSPGALRPPNTGELFF.

Notes on this clonotype: The germline gene is not matched at one end of the junction; a read error may be the cause. This chain joins TRBV5-8 and TRBJ1-3; D is uncertain. Germline V lookup: CDR1 SGHTS, CDR2 YDEGEE. This CDR3 is built from 10 residues. The CDR3 DNA is TGTGCCAGCAGCTTAAACACCATATCTTTT. It is translated as CASSLNTISF.